At least ten counts were recorded for the clone carrying this TCR beta chain. Its antigen remains unidentified. Researchers took RNA transcripts and amplified the TCR beta CDR3 regions from them. Initially, a first-round RT-PCR of the TCR CDR3 employed the HTBI primer set. TCRdb recomputed calls from the multiplex PCR reads with MiXCR, one row per CDR3 protein. This sample has a few hundred thousand distinct CDR3 sequences; about a sixth occur once, and the top ten carry under 8%. Germline loops: CDR1 SGHRS, CDR2 YFSETQ. The CDR3 is 15 residues long. Trimming left V 5 bases short and J 2 bases short, with 13 bases between. The data belong to a study of T cells in Graves' hyperthyroidism and ophthalmopathy. Findings of the study overall: Among clonotypes expanded in thyroid above 0.001, most were also found in blood.

Patients aged 18 to 65 had newly diagnosed hyperthyroidism of under 2 months' duration. This clonotype was obtained from a woman aged 25 to 45 with Graves' hyperthyroidism. The sequencing input was blood. The rearrangement uses TRBV5-1 and TRBJ2-2, with a possible D match to TRBD2 (6 bases). CDR3 amino acids: CASRRTGANTGELFF. The CDR3 bases are TGCGCCAGCAGACGAACGGGAGCCAACACCGGGGAGCTGTTTTTT.